This record concerns one TCR beta chain sequence. Antigen specificity is unknown. The data were taken from a study of shared clonotypes between healthy human individuals. Study details: Donors, aged 18 to 49, were a couple of women and a few men.

Study results and caveats: Generation probability values for non-shared clonotypes were lower than those for clonotypes shared by all four donors. In a few donors, about 5% of naive CD4 clonotypes appeared in common.

Germline-derived CDR1 and CDR2 are SGHRS and YFSETQ. The CDR3 is 13 residues long. V was clipped by 5 bases and J by 3 bases; unmatched bases: 5. Method: immunoSEQ multiplex PCR; TCRdb's copy keeps in-frame clones and lacks some. This sample carries roughly 1,600,000 clones, 97% to 99% of them seen once, and the ten largest clones take 0.36%. Sequencing was done on a sample of naive CD4+ T cells sorted from blood. The subset was: CD45RA+ positively selected. The chain carries TRBV5-1 and TRBJ2-7, with TRBD1 identical over 7 bases. The receptor was isolated from a man aged 30 to 39 in good health. CDR3 nucleotide sequence: TGCGCCAGCAGTACAGGGGAGTTCTACGAGCAGTACTTC. Translating gives CASSTGEFYEQYF.